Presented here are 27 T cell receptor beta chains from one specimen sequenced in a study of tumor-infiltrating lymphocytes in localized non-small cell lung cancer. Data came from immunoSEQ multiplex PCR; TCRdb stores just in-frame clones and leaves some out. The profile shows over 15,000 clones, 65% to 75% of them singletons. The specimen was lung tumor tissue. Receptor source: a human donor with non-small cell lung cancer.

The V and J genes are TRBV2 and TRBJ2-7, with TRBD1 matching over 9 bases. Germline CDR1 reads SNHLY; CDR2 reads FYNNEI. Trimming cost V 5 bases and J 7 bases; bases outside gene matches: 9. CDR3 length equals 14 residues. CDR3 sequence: CASSLTGGLREQYF. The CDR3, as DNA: TGTGCCAGCAGTCTGACAGGGGGGCTTAGAGAGCAGTACTTC.

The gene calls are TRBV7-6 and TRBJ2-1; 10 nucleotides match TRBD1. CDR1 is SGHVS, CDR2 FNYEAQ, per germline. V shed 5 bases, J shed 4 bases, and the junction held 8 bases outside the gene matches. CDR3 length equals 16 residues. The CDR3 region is CASSLGGDRGYNEQFF. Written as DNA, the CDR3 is TGTGCCAGCAGCCTCGGTGGGGACAGGGGATACAATGAGCAGTTCTTC.

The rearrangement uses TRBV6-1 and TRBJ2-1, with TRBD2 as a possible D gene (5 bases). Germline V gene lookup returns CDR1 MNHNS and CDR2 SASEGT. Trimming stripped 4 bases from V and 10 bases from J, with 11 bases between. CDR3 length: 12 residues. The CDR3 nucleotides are TGTGCCAGCAGTGCACCGGGGAAGGAGCAGTTCTTC. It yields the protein CASSAPGKEQFF.

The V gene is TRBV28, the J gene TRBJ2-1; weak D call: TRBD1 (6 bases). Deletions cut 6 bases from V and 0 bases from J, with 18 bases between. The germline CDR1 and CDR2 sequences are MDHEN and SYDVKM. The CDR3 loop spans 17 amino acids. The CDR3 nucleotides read TGTGCCAGCAGCCCAGGGGCTGACTCGGGCTCCTACAATGAGCAGTTCTTC. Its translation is CASSPGADSGSYNEQFF.

CDR3 sequence reads: CASSLVDGGAVSQYF. The CDR3 DNA sequence: TGTGCCAGCAGCTTAGTGGACGGAGGGGCCGTCTCCCAGTACTTC. The chain uses TRBV7-2 and TRBJ2-5; perhaps TRBD2 as D (6 bases). CDR1 SGHTA and CDR2 FQGNSA come from the germline V gene. Trimming removed 1 base from V and 9 bases from J, with 18 bases in between. This CDR3 is 15 amino acids long.

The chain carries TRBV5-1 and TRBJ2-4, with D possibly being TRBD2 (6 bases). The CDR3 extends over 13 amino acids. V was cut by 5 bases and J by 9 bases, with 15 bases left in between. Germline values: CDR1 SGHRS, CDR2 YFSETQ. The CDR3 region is CASSPPDGGIQYF. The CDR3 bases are TGCGCCAGCAGTCCCCCGGACGGGGGCATTCAGTACTTC.

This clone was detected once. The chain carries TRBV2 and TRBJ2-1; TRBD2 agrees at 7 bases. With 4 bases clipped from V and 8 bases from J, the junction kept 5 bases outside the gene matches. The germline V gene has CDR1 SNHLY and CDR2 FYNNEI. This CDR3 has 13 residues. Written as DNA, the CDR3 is TGTGCCAGCAGTGGTGACGGGAGGCATGAGCAGTTCTTC. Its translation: CASSGDGRHEQFF.

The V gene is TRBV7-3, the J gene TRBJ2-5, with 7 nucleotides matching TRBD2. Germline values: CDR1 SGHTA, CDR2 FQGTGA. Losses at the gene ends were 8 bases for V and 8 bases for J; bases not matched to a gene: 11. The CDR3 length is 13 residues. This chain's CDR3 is CASSNTGTTTQYF. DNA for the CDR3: TGTGCCAGCTCTAATACCGGGACTACCACCCAGTACTTC.

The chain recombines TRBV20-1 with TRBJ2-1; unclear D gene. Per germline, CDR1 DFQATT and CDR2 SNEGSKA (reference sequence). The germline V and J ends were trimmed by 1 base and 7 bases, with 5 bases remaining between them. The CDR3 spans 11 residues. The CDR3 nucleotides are TGCAGTGCTAGAGTGGGGAATGAGCAGTTCTTC. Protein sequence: CSARVGNEQFF.

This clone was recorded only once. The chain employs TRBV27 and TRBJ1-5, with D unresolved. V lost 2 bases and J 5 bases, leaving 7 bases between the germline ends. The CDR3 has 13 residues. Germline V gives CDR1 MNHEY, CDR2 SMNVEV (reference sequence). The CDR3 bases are TGTGCCAGCAGTTTAAATAGGGATCAGCCCCAGCATTTT. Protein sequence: CASSLNRDQPQHF.

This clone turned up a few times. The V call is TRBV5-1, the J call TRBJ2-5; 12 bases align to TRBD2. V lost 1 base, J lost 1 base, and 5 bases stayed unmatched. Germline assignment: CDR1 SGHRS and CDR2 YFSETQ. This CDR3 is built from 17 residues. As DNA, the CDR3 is TGCGCCAGCAGCTTGCTTCCGACTAGCGGGAGCCAAGAGACCCAGTACTTC. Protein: CASSLLPTSGSQETQYF. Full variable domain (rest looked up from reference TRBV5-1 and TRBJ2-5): KAGVTQTPRYLIKTRGQQVTLSCSPISGHRSVSWYQQTPGQGLQFLFEYFSETQRNKGNFPGRFSGRQFSNSRSEMNVSTLELGDSALYLCASSLLPTSGSQETQYFGPGTRLLVL.

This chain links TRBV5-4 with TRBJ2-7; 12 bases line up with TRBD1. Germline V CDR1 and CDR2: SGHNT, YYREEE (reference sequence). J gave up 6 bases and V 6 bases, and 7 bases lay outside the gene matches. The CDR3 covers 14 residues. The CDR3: CASTPGQGAGEQYF. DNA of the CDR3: TGTGCCAGCACCCCGGGACAGGGGGCCGGCGAGCAGTACTTC.

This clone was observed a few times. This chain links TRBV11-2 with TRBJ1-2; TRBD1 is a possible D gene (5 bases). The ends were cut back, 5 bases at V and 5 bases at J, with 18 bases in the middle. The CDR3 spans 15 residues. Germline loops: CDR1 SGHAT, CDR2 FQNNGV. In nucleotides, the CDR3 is TGTGCCAGCAGCGCAGGGCCCCTGACGGCGTATGGCTACACCTTC. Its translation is CASSAGPLTAYGYTF.

The CDR3 loop is CASSPQGQGYGYTF. The CDR3 DNA reads TGTGCCAGCAGCCCACAGGGGCAGGGCTATGGCTACACCTTC. The chain employs TRBV7-2 and TRBJ1-2, with 7 positions matching TRBD1. V gave up 5 bases and J gave up 4 bases; unmatched junction bases: 7. CDR1 and CDR2 from the germline V gene are SGHTA and FQGNSA. The CDR3 is 14 amino acids.

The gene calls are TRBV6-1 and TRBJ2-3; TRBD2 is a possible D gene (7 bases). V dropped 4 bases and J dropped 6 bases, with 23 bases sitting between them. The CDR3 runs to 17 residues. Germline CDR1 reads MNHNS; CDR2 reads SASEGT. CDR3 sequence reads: CASSVPKLAGAGDTQYF. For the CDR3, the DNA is TGTGCCAGCAGTGTCCCCAAATTGGCGGGGGCCGGGGATACGCAGTATTTT.

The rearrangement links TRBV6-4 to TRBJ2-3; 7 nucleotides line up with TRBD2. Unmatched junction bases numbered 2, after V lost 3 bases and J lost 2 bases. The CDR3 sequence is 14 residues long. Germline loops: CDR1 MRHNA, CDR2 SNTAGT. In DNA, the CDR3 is TGTGCCAGCAGTGAGGGACTACACACAGATACGCAGTATTTT. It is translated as CASSEGLHTDTQYF.

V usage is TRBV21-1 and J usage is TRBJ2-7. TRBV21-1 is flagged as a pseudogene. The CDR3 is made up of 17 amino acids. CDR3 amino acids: CASSKVMSGACSYEQYF. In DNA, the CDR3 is TGTGCCAGCAGCAAAGTGATGTCGGGGGCCTGCTCCTACGAGCAGTACTTC.

CDR3 in DNA: TGTGCCACGAAAGACGGGAGGGCCCGGGAGACCCAGTACTTC. Amino acids: CATKDGRARETQYF. The chain uses TRBV19 and TRBJ2-5; 8 bases agree with TRBD2. J was trimmed by 5 bases and V by 10 bases; bases with no gene match: 12. CDR3 length: 14 residues. Germline V gene lookup returns CDR1 LNHDA and CDR2 SQIVND (reference sequence).

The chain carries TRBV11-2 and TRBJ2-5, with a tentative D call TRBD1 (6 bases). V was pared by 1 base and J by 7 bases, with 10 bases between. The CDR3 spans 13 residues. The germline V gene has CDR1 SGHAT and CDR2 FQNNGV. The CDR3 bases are TGTGCCAGCAGCTTAGGGGGGCTCGGGACCCAGTACTTC. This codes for CASSLGGLGTQYF.

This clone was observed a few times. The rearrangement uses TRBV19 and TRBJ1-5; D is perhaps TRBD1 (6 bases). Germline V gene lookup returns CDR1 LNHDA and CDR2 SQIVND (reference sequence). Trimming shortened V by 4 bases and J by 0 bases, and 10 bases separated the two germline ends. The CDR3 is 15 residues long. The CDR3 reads CASSRGPYSNQPQHF. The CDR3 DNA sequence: TGTGCCAGTAGTAGGGGGCCATATAGCAATCAGCCCCAGCATTTT.

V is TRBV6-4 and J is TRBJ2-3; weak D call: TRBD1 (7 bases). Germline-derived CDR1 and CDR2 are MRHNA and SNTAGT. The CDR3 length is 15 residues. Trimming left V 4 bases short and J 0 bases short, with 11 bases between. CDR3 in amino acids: CASSAGGLSTDTQYF. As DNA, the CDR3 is TGTGCCAGCAGTGCAGGGGGACTTAGCACAGATACGCAGTATTTT.

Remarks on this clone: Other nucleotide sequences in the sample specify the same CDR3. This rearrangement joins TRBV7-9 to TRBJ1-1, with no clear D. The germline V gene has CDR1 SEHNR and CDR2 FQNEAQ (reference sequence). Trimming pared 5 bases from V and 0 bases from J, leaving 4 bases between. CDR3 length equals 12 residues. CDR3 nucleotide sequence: TGTGCCAGCAGCCATTTGAACACTGAAGCTTTCTTT. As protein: CASSHLNTEAFF.

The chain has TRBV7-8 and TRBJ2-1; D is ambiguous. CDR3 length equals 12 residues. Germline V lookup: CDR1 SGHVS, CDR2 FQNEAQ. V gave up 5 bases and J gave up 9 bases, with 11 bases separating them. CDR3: CASSPAVPEQFF. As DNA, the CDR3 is TGTGCCAGCAGCCCCGCTGTACCTGAGCAGTTCTTC.

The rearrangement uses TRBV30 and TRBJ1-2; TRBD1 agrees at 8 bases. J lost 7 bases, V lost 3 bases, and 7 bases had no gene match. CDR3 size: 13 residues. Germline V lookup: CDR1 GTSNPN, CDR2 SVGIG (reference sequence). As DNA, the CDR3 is TGTGCCTGGAGGGAGACAGGGGTCGGTGGCTACACCTTC. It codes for CAWRETGVGGYTF.

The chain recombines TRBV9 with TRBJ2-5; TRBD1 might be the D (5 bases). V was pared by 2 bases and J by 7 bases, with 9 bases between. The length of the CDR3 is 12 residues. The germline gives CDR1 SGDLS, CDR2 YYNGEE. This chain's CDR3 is CASSVGHGTQYF. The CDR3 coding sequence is TGTGCCAGCAGCGTTGGACACGGGACCCAGTACTTC.

CDR3 protein: CASSPYTQYF. CDR3 sequence (DNA): TGTGCCAGCAGTCCCTATACGCAGTATTTT. The chain has TRBV6-5 and TRBJ2-3; D unclear. The V end lost 5 bases, the J end lost 7 bases, and 4 bases lay between the germline ends. The CDR3 runs 10 residues. CDR1 is MNHEY, CDR2 SVGAGI, per germline.

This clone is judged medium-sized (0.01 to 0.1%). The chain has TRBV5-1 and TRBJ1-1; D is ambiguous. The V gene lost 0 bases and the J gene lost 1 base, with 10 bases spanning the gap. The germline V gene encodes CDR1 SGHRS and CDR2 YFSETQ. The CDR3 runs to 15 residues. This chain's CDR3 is CASSLEAAPNTEAFF. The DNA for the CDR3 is TGCGCCAGCAGCTTGGAGGCAGCTCCGAACACTGAAGCTTTCTTT.